The 12 T cell receptor beta chains below come from one sample, sequenced in a study of OX40 agonist ivuxolimab in advanced cancers. TCRdb keeps only in-frame clones here, not all; method: immunoSEQ multiplex PCR. The sample holds about 160,000 clones, 94% seen once. Sequenced here: CD4+ or CD8+ T cells sorted from blood, sampled in a trial of the OX40 agonist ivuxolimab. These receptors originate from an adult with an advanced solid tumor such as melanoma, head and neck, liver or kidney cancer.

The chain recombines TRBV19 with TRBJ2-1; 11 positions agree with TRBD2. In germline, CDR1 is LNHDA, CDR2 SQIVND (reference sequence). There are 15 residues in the CDR3. With 3 bases clipped from V and 9 bases from J, the junction kept 7 bases outside the gene matches. CDR3: CASSILAGGRGEQFF. The DNA for the CDR3 is TGTGCCAGTAGTATCCTAGCGGGAGGTAGGGGTGAGCAGTTCTTC. The variable domain in full, with the rest retrieved from reference TRBV19 and TRBJ2-1, is DGGITQSPKYLFRKEGQNVTLSCEQNLNHDAMYWYRQDPGQGLRLIYYSQIVNDFQKGDIAEGYSVSREKKESFPLTVTSAQKNPTAFYLCASSILAGGRGEQFFGPGTRLTVL.

V is TRBV7-8 and J is TRBJ2-1; no firm D call. Trimming removed 2 bases at V and 4 bases at J, with 9 bases between. Germline lookup yields CDR1 SGHVS and CDR2 FQNEAQ. The CDR3 spans 14 residues. The DNA for the CDR3 is TGTGCCAGCAGCTTAAACCGACCGTACAATGAGCAGTTCTTC. The encoded protein is CASSLNRPYNEQFF.

This chain connects TRBV28 to TRBJ2-7; 10 positions match TRBD2. There are 16 residues in the CDR3. Germline V gene data show CDR1 as MDHEN and CDR2 as SYDVKM. Trimming cost V 7 bases and J 3 bases; bases outside gene matches: 12. The CDR3 DNA is TGTGCCAGCACCACCGCCTGGATAGCGGGAGGCTACGAGCAGTACTTC. It translates to CASTTAWIAGGYEQYF.

The chain couples TRBV27 to TRBJ1-4; D is uncertain. Trimming left V 2 bases short and J 8 bases short, with 15 bases between. Germline values: CDR1 MNHEY, CDR2 SMNVEV (reference sequence). The CDR3 extends over 15 amino acids. For the CDR3, the DNA is TGTGCCAGCAGTTTAGTTAGGGTTGGCAGGGAAAAACTGTTTTTT. Amino acids: CASSLVRVGREKLFF. Supplemented by reference TRBV27 and TRBJ1-4, the full variable domain reads EAQVTQNPRYLITVTGKKLTVTCSQNMNHEYMSWYRQDPGLGLRQIYYSMNVEVTDKGDVPEGYKVSRKEKRNFPLILESPSPNQTSLYFCASSLVRVGREKLFFGSGTQLSVL.

The gene calls are TRBV7-9 and TRBJ1-2; D not resolved. In germline, CDR1 is SEHNR, CDR2 FQNEAQ (reference sequence). The CDR3 consists of 12 residues. V lost 1 base and J 14 bases, leaving 14 bases between the germline ends. This CDR3 reads CASSLGGAVKTF. DNA for the CDR3: TGTGCCAGCAGCTTAGGGGGTGCAGTTAAAACCTTC.

The V and J genes are TRBV6-1 and TRBJ2-1, with TRBD2 as a possible D gene (6 bases). CDR1 is MNHNS and CDR2 is SASEGT in the germline V gene. Trimming removed 5 bases from V and 5 bases from J, with 10 bases in between. The CDR3 spans 13 residues. The DNA of the CDR3 is TGTGCCAGCAGTTCACGGGAGAACAATGAGCAGTTCTTC. Translated: CASSSRENNEQFF.

The rearrangement joins TRBV7-2 to TRBJ1-4; possibly TRBD1 for D (6 bases). The V end lost 3 bases, the J end lost 5 bases, and 10 bases lay between the germline ends. The CDR3 spans 14 residues. Per germline, CDR1 SGHTA and CDR2 FQGNSA. CDR3 DNA sequence: TGTGCCAGCAGCTTGGACAGTTCGAATGAAAAACTGTTTTTT. Amino acids: CASSLDSSNEKLFF.

The chain recombines TRBV11-2 with TRBJ2-1, with TRBD2 as a possible D gene (6 bases). Per germline, CDR1 SGHAT and CDR2 FQNNGV. This CDR3 has 14 residues. Trimming took off 1 base at V and 5 bases at J, with 9 bases between the two ends. In nucleotides, the CDR3 is TGTGCCAGCAGCTTAGTGGGGAGGAACAATGAGCAGTTCTTC. Residues: CASSLVGRNNEQFF.

The V call is TRBV6-5, the J call TRBJ2-7, with D tentatively TRBD1 or TRBD2 (5 bases each). Per germline, CDR1 MNHEY and CDR2 SVGAGI. Trimming removed 0 bases from V and 0 bases from J, with 12 bases in between. The CDR3 extends over 16 amino acids. In DNA form, the CDR3 reads TGTGCCAGCAGTTACTCGGGACCGCCTAGCTCCTACGAGCAGTACTTC. Its protein is CASSYSGPPSSYEQYF.

This clone appeared a single time. The chain joins TRBV18 to TRBJ1-1, with D hard to call. The V gene's germline CDR1 is KGHSH and CDR2 LQKENI. The V gene lost 2 bases and the J gene lost 2 bases, with 9 bases spanning the gap. CDR3 length: 14 amino acids. The DNA of the CDR3 is TGTGCCAGCTCACCAGGCCGGATAAACACTGAAGCTTTCTTT. It codes for CASSPGRINTEAFF.

The chain employs TRBV7-3 and TRBJ1-1, with D perhaps TRBD1 (6 bases). The CDR3 extends over 15 amino acids. Trimming removed 2 bases at V and 2 bases at J, with 12 bases between. Germline CDR1 is SGHTA and CDR2 is FQGTGA. The CDR3 DNA sequence: TGTGCCAGCAGCTTATGGGGACAAATAAACACTGAAGCTTTCTTT. It translates to CASSLWGQINTEAFF.

The rearrangement links TRBV7-8 to TRBJ2-3; D is unresolved. In germline, CDR1 is SGHVS, CDR2 FQNEAQ. The CDR3 totals 15 residues. Between the trimmed V and J ends, which lost 4 bases and 2 bases, there was a span of 13 bases. Written as DNA, the CDR3 is TGTGCCAGCAGCTACATGCAAGGAACCACAGATACGCAGTATTTT. Protein product: CASSYMQGTTDTQYF.